The 18 T cell receptor beta chains in this list originate from one sample, sequenced in a study of TIL therapy for anti-PD-1-resistant metastatic lung cancer (dated by TCRdb to about 2021). Using bias-controlled multiplex PCR with the immunoSEQ v3 hsTCRB kit, the TCR beta CDR3 regions were amplified from genomic DNA. This immuneACCESS table, as held by TCRdb, lists in-frame sequences with V and J called but not all clones. Of the missing ones, under half trace to an unresolved V gene in checked studies; the others have no known cause. The sample table lists about 95,000 clones, 55% to 75% of them with a count of one. 9.5% to 13% of the sample goes to the ten largest clones. The time point tag for this specimen amounts to: pre-treatment sample, taken before nivolumab and TIL therapy. Excised metastases, mostly pleural nodules or supraclavicular lymph nodes, were used as baseline tumor samples and were taken from the same resection from which TIL were grown.

The sample consisted of tumor tissue, taken at baseline. Receptors were obtained from a person between 25 and 79 years old with non-small cell lung cancer.

This clone was picked up a small number of times. V gene TRBV7-8 combines with J gene TRBJ2-7, with D unclear. V was trimmed by 0 bases and J by 5 bases, leaving 2 bases between them. CDR1 is SGHVS, CDR2 FQNEAQ, per germline. The CDR3 extends over 11 amino acids. The CDR3 region has the DNA TGTGCCAGCAGCTTAGCGAACGAGCAGTACTTC. This encodes CASSLANEQYF.

The chain joins TRBV7-9 to TRBJ1-2, with D maybe TRBD1 (5 bases). Germline V lookup: CDR1 SEHNR, CDR2 FQNEAQ (reference sequence). V gave up 7 bases and J gave up 4 bases, with 19 bases separating them. This CDR3 has 15 residues. This chain's CDR3 is CASTNTREGIYGYTF. In DNA, the CDR3 is TGTGCCAGCACCAATACTAGGGAGGGGATCTATGGCTACACCTTC.

The chain employs TRBV6-2 or TRBV6-3 and TRBJ2-6; D may be TRBD2 (6 bases). The CDR3 totals 17 residues. V was clipped by 0 bases and J by 0 bases, with 9 bases between them. Per germline, CDR1 MNHEY and CDR2 SVGEGT. CDR3 DNA sequence: TGTGCCAGCAGTTACTCAACCGGGGGCTCTGGGGCCAACGTCCTGACTTTC. It translates to CASSYSTGGSGANVLTF.

This clone was seen a few times. Distinct nucleotide sequences in the sample also encode this CDR3. The genes are TRBV25-1 and TRBJ1-6; D gene unclear. This CDR3 contains 16 residues. Germline V gene sequence: CDR1 MGHDK, CDR2 SYGVNS. Trimming shortened V by 1 base and J by 0 bases, and 7 bases separated the two germline ends. This CDR3 is CASSELGSSYNSPLHF. DNA of the CDR3: TGTGCCAGCAGTGAATTAGGGAGCTCCTATAATTCACCCCTCCACTTT.

The chain recombines TRBV4-2 with TRBJ2-3; 8 positions agree with TRBD2. This CDR3 has 14 residues. V shed 4 bases and J 3 bases; nucleotides not matched to a gene: 3. CDR1 and CDR2 (germline): LGHNA, YNFKEQ. The CDR3 DNA follows: TGTGCCAGCAGCCGCGCTAGCGGGACAGATACGCAGTATTTT. It encodes CASSRASGTDTQYF.

This clone was counted once. The J gene is TRBJ1-3, the V gene TRBV6-6, with D perhaps matching TRBD1 (6 bases). In germline, CDR1 is MNHNY, CDR2 SVGAGI (reference sequence). The CDR3 loop spans 15 amino acids. Trimming pared 6 bases from V and 6 bases from J, leaving 18 bases between. CDR3 sequence reads: CASSRVQGGANTIYF. The CDR3 DNA follows: TGTGCCAGCAGCCGTGTACAGGGAGGCGCAAACACCATATATTTT.

V usage is TRBV9 and J usage is TRBJ1-2; possible D gene TRBD1, 6 bases. Germline assignment: CDR1 SGDLS and CDR2 YYNGEE. Trimming took off 4 bases at V and 4 bases at J, with 20 bases between the two ends. This CDR3 contains 16 residues. In DNA form, the CDR3 reads TGTGCCAGCAGCTCTAGTGGGGCCCAGGGGTCCTATGGCTACACCTTC. Amino acids: CASSSSGAQGSYGYTF.

This rearrangement joins TRBV6-4 to TRBJ1-1; 11 bases line up with TRBD1. The germline CDR1 and CDR2 sequences are MRHNA and SNTAGT. CDR3 length: 14 amino acids. V gave up 5 bases and J gave up 4 bases; unmatched junction bases: 3. DNA of the CDR3: TGTGCCAGCAGTAAGGGACAGGGGGGCACTGAAGCTTTCTTT. It specifies CASSKGQGGTEAFF.

The chain recombines TRBV5-8 with TRBJ2-5; D is unclear. V gave up 2 bases and J gave up 4 bases, with 12 bases separating them. Per germline, CDR1 SGHTS and CDR2 YDEGEE. The CDR3 runs 14 residues. In DNA, the CDR3 is TGTGCCAGCAGCTTACCATGGGTGTCAGAGACCCAGTACTTC. Amino acids: CASSLPWVSETQYF.

The V call is TRBV11-2, the J call TRBJ2-1; 12 positions agree with TRBD2. V was pared by 1 base and J by 8 bases, with 6 bases of the junction left unmatched. The CDR3 is 16 residues long. From germline, CDR1 is SGHAT and CDR2 FQNNGV. CDR3 sequence reads: CASSLGTSGTTDEQFF. In nucleotides, the CDR3 is TGTGCCAGCAGCTTAGGGACTAGCGGGACGACGGATGAGCAGTTCTTC.

This clone was seen only a few times. The V gene is TRBV27, the J gene TRBJ1-1; the D gene is possibly TRBD1 (6 bases). Germline-derived CDR1 and CDR2 are MNHEY and SMNVEV (reference sequence). V lost 6 bases to trimming and J lost 11 bases, with 22 bases between them. The CDR3 is made up of 14 amino acids. CDR3 region: CASRQQGGSLMAFF. CDR3 nucleotides: TGTGCCAGCAGGCAACAGGGAGGGAGTTTGATGGCTTTCTTT.

This clone was found a few times. The gene calls are TRBV11-2 and TRBJ2-3, with D uncertain. CDR3 length: 15 amino acids. V lost 4 bases and J 0 bases, leaving 11 bases between the germline ends. The germline CDR1 and CDR2 sequences are SGHAT and FQNNGV. The chain's CDR3 is CASSSIWASTDTQYF. The CDR3 DNA reads as TGTGCCAGCAGCTCGATTTGGGCTAGCACAGATACGCAGTATTTT.

V is TRBV5-1 and J is TRBJ1-6; D might be TRBD1 (5 bases). CDR3 length equals 16 residues. Germline loops: CDR1 SGHRS, CDR2 YFSETQ. V was cut by 4 bases and J by 9 bases, with 20 bases left in between. This CDR3 reads CASSQGPSAIGSPLHF. CDR3 coding DNA: TGCGCCAGCAGCCAGGGACCGTCGGCGATTGGTTCACCCCTCCACTTT.

V usage is TRBV11-2 and J usage is TRBJ1-1; unclear D gene. CDR1 and CDR2 from the germline V gene are SGHAT and FQNNGV. Trimming shortened V by 5 bases and J by 2 bases, and 9 bases separated the two germline ends. The CDR3 is 13 residues long. CDR3 amino acids: CASSPQINTEAFF. In nucleotides, the CDR3 is TGTGCCAGCAGCCCCCAGATTAACACTGAAGCTTTCTTT. Using reference TRBV11-2 and TRBJ1-1 for the parts outside the CDR3, the full variable domain is EAGVAQSPRYKIIEKRQSVAFWCNPISGHATLYWYQQILGQGPKLLIQFQNNGVVDDSQLPKDRFSAERLKGVDSTLKIQPAKLEDSAVYLCASSPQINTEAFFGQGTRLTVV.

V is TRBV15 and J is TRBJ2-5; the match to TRBD2 covers 10 bases. Trimming took 3 bases from V and 5 from J; bases not matched to a gene: 6. This CDR3 region has 15 residues. Germline assignment: CDR1 LNHNV and CDR2 YYDKDF (reference sequence). Here the CDR3 DNA reads TGTGCCACCAGCAGGATACCGGGACTAGCGGAGACCCAGTACTTC. It is translated as CATSRIPGLAETQYF.

V gene TRBV7-2 combines with J gene TRBJ2-5, with TRBD2 matching over 12 bases. Germline CDR1 SGHTA, CDR2 FQGNSA. V shed 4 bases, J shed 2 bases, and the junction held 8 bases outside the gene matches. There are 17 residues in the CDR3. The CDR3 is CASSSWLAGGTQETQYF. Written as DNA, the CDR3 is TGTGCCAGCAGCTCATGGCTAGCGGGAGGGACGCAAGAGACCCAGTACTTC.

The chain has TRBV30 and TRBJ1-6, with D unclear. The CDR3 sequence is 12 residues long. Germline values: CDR1 GTSNPN, CDR2 SVGIG (reference sequence). V dropped 5 bases and J dropped 9 bases, with 11 bases sitting between them. DNA of the CDR3: TGTGCCTGGCGACACGATATTTCACCCCTCCACTTT. This sequence encodes CAWRHDISPLHF.

This clone was seen a single time. J is TRBJ2-3 and V is TRBV20-1; D assignment may be TRBD1 or TRBD2 (5 bases each). V shed 6 bases and J shed 9 bases, with 13 bases lying between them. Germline CDR1 and CDR2: DFQATT and SNEGSKA (reference sequence). This CDR3 spans 11 amino acids. The CDR3, as DNA: TGCAGTGCGGCCCGGGACCCGACGCAGTATTTT. Its protein product is CSAARDPTQYF.